These T cell receptor beta chains were read from a single sample in a study of blood T cell repertoires in COVID-19. The protocol was immunoSEQ multiplex PCR, while the TCRdb copy is restricted to in-frame clones and leaves out a portion. This sample has around 68,000 clones, with approximately 85% found just once. The source material was peripheral blood. The receptors here all came from a man older than 75 with acute or convalescent COVID-19. Both conserved end residues are part of each CDR3. Each record gives: J gene, clone size, V gene, D gene, CDR3 DNA, CDR3 protein. D genes are given only for firm matches. A clone size is listed for some rows: how often the clone was seen (once, few, many), or a class if it is expanded.

>TRBJ1-2|.|TRBV9|.
TGTGCCAGCAGTGAGACAGGCCTAGCTAACTATGGCTACACCTTC
CASSETGLANYGYTF
>TRBJ1-4|.|TRBV14|.
TGTGCCAGCAGCCAACCTAGGGGGGGTTTTGATGAAAAACTGTTTTTT
CASSQPRGGFDEKLFF
>TRBJ1-2|.|TRBV27|.
TGTGCCAGCAGTTTCAGGGAACTGGGTGGCTACACCTTC
CASSFRELGGYTF
>TRBJ1-2|.|TRBV25-1|TRBD1
TGTGCCAGCAGTGAATATAGGGCAGGGGGAAATGGCTACACCTTC
CASSEYRAGGNGYTF
>TRBJ2-7|few|TRBV6-5|.
TGTGCCAGCAGTACGGGAGTCCCCGGCGAGCAGTACTTC
CASSTGVPGEQYF
>TRBJ1-3|.|TRBV5-4|TRBD1
TGTGCCAGCAGCCGGGACAGGGCTTCCGGAAACACCATATATTTT
CASSRDRASGNTIYF
>TRBJ2-1|.|TRBV18|TRBD2
TGTGCCAGCTCACCGGGACTAGGCTCCTACAATGAGCAGTTCTTC
CASSPGLGSYNEQFF
>TRBJ2-2|few|TRBV3-1/TRBV3-2|TRBD2
TGTGCCAGCAGCCAAAACCCGAGACTAGCGGGAGGGGTCGGGGAGCTGTTTTTT
CASSQNPRLAGGVGELFF
>TRBJ1-3|few|TRBV7-2|TRBD1
TGTGCCAGCAGCAATAGACAGGGGAGAGGAAACACCATATATTTT
CASSNRQGRGNTIYF
>TRBJ2-2|.|TRBV7-2|.
TGTGCCAGCAGTCTAGTGACCACCGGGGAGCTGTTTTTT
CASSLVTTGELFF
>TRBJ2-7|few|TRBV30|.
TGTGCCTGGAAGAGGAGCGGGACATCCTACGAGCAGTACTTC
CAWKRSGTSYEQYF
>TRBJ2-5|.|TRBV9|TRBD1
TGTGCCAGCAGCGCCCCACAGGGGGAGACCCAGTACTTC
CASSAPQGETQYF
>TRBJ2-1|.|TRBV12-3/TRBV12-4|TRBD1
TGTGCCAGCAGTACGACAGGGGTTACGGGGCAGTTCTTC
CASSTTGVTGQFF
>TRBJ1-1|.|TRBV11-3|TRBD1
TGTGCCAGCAGCATCGACAGGGGGCGCCGGGCTTTCTTT
CASSIDRGRRAFF
>TRBJ2-2|.|TRBV30|TRBD2
TGTGCCGGAAACCCGGGACTAGCGCACGGGGAGCTGTTTTTT
CAGNPGLAHGELFF
>TRBJ2-1|.|TRBV15|TRBD2
TGTGCCACCAGGTTGGGGGGACTAGGCTTCAATGAGCAGTTCTTC
CATRLGGLGFNEQFF
>TRBJ2-1|.|TRBV24-1|TRBD2
TGTGCCACCAGTGATTTGAGGGCGGGAGGGTACAATGAGCAGTTCTTC
CATSDLRAGGYNEQFF
>TRBJ2-3|.|TRBV24-1|TRBD2
TGTGCCACCAGTGAGTTCATTAGCGGGAGTAAGGATACGCAGTATTTT
CATSEFISGSKDTQYF
>TRBJ1-1|.|TRBV27|.
TGTGCCAGCGGATACAGGGAGAACACTGAAGCTTTCTTT
CASGYRENTEAFF
>TRBJ1-3|.|TRBV27|.
TGTGCCAGCAGTTTATCGGGAGTGTCTGGAGGAAACACCATATATTTT
CASSLSGVSGGNTIYF
>TRBJ2-1|.|TRBV29-1|.
TGCAGCGTTTTTGGGGGCGATGAGCAGTTCTTC
CSVFGGDEQFF
>TRBJ1-2|.|TRBV18|.
TGTGCCAGCTCACCAGACAGGAGCGTTGGCTACACCTTC
CASSPDRSVGYTF
>TRBJ1-1|.|TRBV5-1|TRBD1
TGCGCCAGCAGCTTGACTACAGGGGCCACTGAAGCTTTCTTT
CASSLTTGATEAFF
>TRBJ1-2|.|TRBV19|.
TGTGCCAGTAGTATATTACAGTCTAACTATGGCTACACCTTC
CASSILQSNYGYTF
>TRBJ2-2|.|TRBV12-3/TRBV12-4|.
TGTGCCAGCCGCCAGGGTATCACCGGGGAGCTGTTTTTT
CASRQGITGELFF
>TRBJ1-1|.|TRBV25-1|.
TGTGCCAGCAGCGACTGGGGAGGGGAAGCTTTCTTT
CASSDWGGEAFF